This T cell receptor beta chain was captured in a study of blood T cell repertoires in COVID-19. TCRdb keeps only in-frame clones here, not all; method: immunoSEQ multiplex PCR. The sample carries about 130,000 clones, around 89% recorded once. CDR1 ENHRY and CDR2 SYGVKD come from the germline V gene. V dropped 3 bases and J dropped 2; count of bases not matched to a gene: 6. The CDR3 sequence is 15 residues long. The V call is TRBV10-3, the J call TRBJ2-5; 7 bases fit TRBD1. The source of this sequence is a man aged 60 to 75 with active or convalescent COVID-19. What was sequenced was peripheral blood. This CDR3 is CAISEKGDRQETQYF. The CDR3 DNA reads TGTGCCATCAGTGAAAAAGGGGACAGACAAGAGACCCAGTACTTC.